This TCR beta chain was profiled in a study of patients and donors after allogeneic stem cell transplantation. This clonotype was seen at least ten times. This CDR3 has 16 residues. J gave up 0 bases and V 4 bases, and 8 bases lay outside the gene matches. Looked up from germline, CDR1 is SEHNR and CDR2 is FQNEAQ (reference sequence). TCRdb redid the calling of the RT-PCR reads with MiXCR, one entry per CDR3 protein. The data contain roughly 8,800 distinct CDR3 sequences, 3% to 4.5% of them singletons. This receptor was obtained from a human donor who was either an allogeneic HSCT recipient or a stem cell or donor lymphocyte infusion donor (not recorded which). It is not recorded whose cells these are; they may come from a transplant donor. Input material: blood, either unsorted or a sorted T cell fraction (not recorded which). The J gene is TRBJ1-1, the V gene TRBV7-9, with TRBD1 identical over 7 bases. For the CDR3, the DNA is TGTGCCAGCAGCTACCGGGGGGACAGACTGAACACTGAAGCTTTCTTT. It specifies CASSYRGDRLNTEAFF.